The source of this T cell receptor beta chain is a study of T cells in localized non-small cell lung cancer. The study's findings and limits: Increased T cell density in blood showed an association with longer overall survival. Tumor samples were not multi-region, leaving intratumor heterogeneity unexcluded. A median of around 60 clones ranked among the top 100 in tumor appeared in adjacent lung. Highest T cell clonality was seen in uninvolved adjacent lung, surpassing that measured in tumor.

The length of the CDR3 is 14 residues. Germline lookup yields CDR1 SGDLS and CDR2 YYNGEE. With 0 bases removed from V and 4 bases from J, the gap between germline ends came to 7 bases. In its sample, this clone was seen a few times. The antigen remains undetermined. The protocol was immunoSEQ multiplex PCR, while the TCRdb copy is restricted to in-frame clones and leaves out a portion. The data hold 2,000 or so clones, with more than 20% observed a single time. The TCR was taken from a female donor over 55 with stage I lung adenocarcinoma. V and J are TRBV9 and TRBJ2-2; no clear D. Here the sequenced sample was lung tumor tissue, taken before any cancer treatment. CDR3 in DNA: TGTGCCAGCAGCGTAGCACGGGCCACCGGGGAGCTGTTTTTT. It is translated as CASSVARATGELFF. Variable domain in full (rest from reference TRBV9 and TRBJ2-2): DSGVTQTPKHLITATGQRVTLRCSPRSGDLSVYWYQQSLDQGLQFLIQYYNGEERAKGNILERFSAQQFPDLHSELNLSSLELGDSALYFCASSVARATGELFFGEGSRLTVL.